The rows below give T cell receptor beta chains drawn from one sample of a study of shared clonotypes between healthy human individuals. This table comes from immunoSEQ multiplex PCR, and its TCRdb copy is limited to in-frame clones, with some not included. Seen here are 110,000 or so clones, under 70% observed once, and the top ten hold approximately 25%. Sequencing was performed on memory CD8+ T cells sorted from blood. The receptors originated from a woman in her thirties in good health. Both conserved end residues are part of each CDR3. The order of the fields is J gene, clone size, D gene, V gene, CDR3 protein, CDR3 DNA. The D gene is left open where the match is weak. The size field is filled for only some rows; it gives once, few, many or a size class.

J: TRBJ1-1
size: few
D: -
V: TRBV12-5
CDR3: CASGFLRHHGIKTMNTEAFF
DNA: TGTGCTAGTGGTTTCCTAAGACACCACGGGATTAAAACCATGAACACTGAAGCTTTCTTT

J: TRBJ2-7
size: -
D: -
V: TRBV4-2
CDR3: CASSQEEGAAYEQYF
DNA: TGTGCCAGCAGCCAAGAAGAAGGGGCCGCCTACGAGCAGTACTTC

J: TRBJ1-2
size: -
D: -
V: TRBV7-2
CDR3: CASSLTPPGPDGYTF
DNA: TGTGCCAGCAGCTTAACCCCCCCGGGTCCGGATGGCTACACCTTC

J: TRBJ1-3
size: -
D: -
V: TRBV10-3
CDR3: CAISEPDRNTIYF
DNA: TGTGCCATCAGTGAGCCCGACAGAAACACCATATATTTT

J: TRBJ1-5
size: -
D: -
V: TRBV30
CDR3: CAWSAGQLNQPQHF
DNA: TGTGCCTGGAGTGCCGGCCAGCTTAATCAGCCCCAGCATTTT

J: TRBJ1-4
size: -
D: -
V: TRBV9
CDR3: CASSVDGQRNEKLFF
DNA: TGTGCCAGCAGCGTAGATGGGCAACGTAATGAAAAACTGTTTTTT

J: TRBJ2-4
size: once
D: TRBD1
V: TRBV27
CDR3: CASSLSDRATKNIQYF
DNA: TGTGCCAGCAGTTTATCGGACAGGGCGACCAAAAACATTCAGTACTTC

J: TRBJ2-7
size: -
D: -
V: TRBV10-3
CDR3: CAISLTDFSYEQYF
DNA: TGTGCCATCAGTTTGACGGATTTCTCCTACGAGCAGTACTTC

J: TRBJ1-1
size: many
D: -
V: TRBV27
CDR3: CASSRTLGTEAFF
DNA: TGTGCCAGCAGTCGGACCCTTGGCACTGAAGCTTTCTTT

J: TRBJ1-2
size: -
D: -
V: TRBV19
CDR3: CASSIDNTYGYTF
DNA: TGTGCCAGTAGTATCGATAATACTTATGGCTACACCTTC

J: TRBJ2-7
size: -
D: -
V: TRBV11-3
CDR3: CASSSRLEGSYEQYF
DNA: TGTGCCAGCAGCTCCAGACTAGAAGGCTCCTACGAGCAGTACTTC

J: TRBJ1-3
size: -
D: -
V: TRBV27
CDR3: CASSAIPKASGNTIYF
DNA: TGTGCCAGCAGTGCCATACCCAAGGCCTCTGGAAACACCATATATTTT

J: TRBJ1-2
size: -
D: TRBD1
V: TRBV10-3
CDR3: CAPRRGRAGYGYTF
DNA: TGTGCCCCGAGAAGGGGGCGGGCGGGCTATGGCTACACCTTC

J: TRBJ1-2
size: once
D: TRBD1
V: TRBV11-3
CDR3: CASSLGGTGYGYTF
DNA: TGTGCCAGCAGCTTGGGCGGGACAGGGTACGGCTACACCTTC

J: TRBJ1-2
size: -
D: -
V: TRBV29-1
CDR3: CSVEARGIYGYTF
DNA: TGCAGCGTTGAGGCACGGGGAATTTATGGCTACACCTTC

J: TRBJ2-6
size: many
D: TRBD2
V: TRBV5-8
CDR3: CASSSPGLAVTSGANVLTF
DNA: TGTGCCAGCAGCTCCCCGGGACTAGCGGTTACCTCTGGGGCCAACGTCCTGACTTTC

J: TRBJ1-2
size: -
D: -
V: TRBV5-1
CDR3: CASSFGEGLGYTF
DNA: TGCGCCAGCAGCTTCGGTGAGGGGCTTGGCTACACCTTC

J: TRBJ2-7
size: -
D: -
V: TRBV20-1
CDR3: CSARLTYEQYF
DNA: TGCAGTGCTAGACTTACCTACGAGCAGTACTTC

J: TRBJ2-5
size: -
D: TRBD2
V: TRBV29-1
CDR3: CSVVGGVTETQYF
DNA: TGCAGCGTTGTGGGGGGGGTTACGGAGACCCAGTACTTC

J: TRBJ1-3
size: few
D: TRBD1
V: TRBV7-6
CDR3: CASSLDRGFQNTIYF
DNA: TGTGCCAGCAGCTTAGACAGGGGATTCCAAAACACCATATATTTT

J: TRBJ2-1
size: few
D: TRBD1
V: TRBV7-6
CDR3: CASSLWDSNEQFF
DNA: TGTGCCAGCAGCTTATGGGACAGCAATGAGCAGTTCTTC

J: TRBJ1-2
size: few
D: -
V: TRBV28
CDR3: CASTLANSYGYTF
DNA: TGTGCCAGCACCCTAGCAAACTCCTATGGCTACACCTTC

J: TRBJ2-7
size: -
D: TRBD2
V: TRBV9
CDR3: CASSVGPGGVYEQYF
DNA: TGTGCCAGCAGCGTAGGCCCGGGAGGGGTTTACGAGCAGTACTTC

J: TRBJ2-2
size: -
D: -
V: TRBV10-3
CDR3: CAISEPSKGGTGELFF
DNA: TGTGCCATCAGTGAGCCTTCTAAGGGAGGTACCGGGGAGCTGTTTTTT

J: TRBJ2-6
size: -
D: -
V: TRBV15
CDR3: CATGSSLNSGANVLTF
DNA: TGTGCCACTGGGTCCAGTTTAAACTCTGGGGCCAACGTCCTGACTTTC

J: TRBJ2-1
size: -
D: -
V: TRBV2
CDR3: CASVGGYSYNEQFF
DNA: TGTGCCAGCGTAGGCGGATACTCCTACAATGAGCAGTTCTTC

J: TRBJ1-5
size: -
D: TRBD1
V: TRBV28
CDR3: CASSRQGINQPQHF
DNA: TGTGCCAGCAGCAGACAGGGGATAAATCAGCCCCAGCATTTT

J: TRBJ2-7
size: -
D: -
V: TRBV28
CDR3: CASSLIHREGYYEQYF
DNA: TGTGCCAGCAGTCTAATCCACAGGGAGGGGTACTACGAGCAGTACTTC

J: TRBJ1-4
size: -
D: -
V: TRBV21-1
CDR3: CASSKGPNEKLFF
DNA: TGTGCCAGCAGCAAGGGACCTAATGAAAAACTGTTTTTT

J: TRBJ2-7
size: -
D: -
V: TRBV6-1
CDR3: CASSWGAGEPYEQYF
DNA: TGTGCCAGCTCATGGGGGGCGGGAGAACCGTACGAGCAGTACTTC

J: TRBJ1-1
size: -
D: TRBD1
V: TRBV18
CDR3: CASSPPKGQGRNTEAFF
DNA: TGTGCCAGCTCACCACCGAAGGGACAGGGGCGGAACACTGAAGCTTTCTTT

J: TRBJ2-7
size: once
D: TRBD1
V: TRBV2
CDR3: CASSGQGASSGVYEQYF
DNA: TGTGCCAGCAGCGGACAGGGGGCGAGTAGCGGCGTCTACGAGCAGTACTTC

J: TRBJ1-1
size: -
D: TRBD1
V: TRBV5-1
CDR3: CASTAPGTGGTEAFF
DNA: TGCGCCAGCACCGCCCCCGGGACAGGGGGTACTGAAGCTTTCTTT

J: TRBJ2-1
size: -
D: -
V: TRBV19
CDR3: CASSISGRYNEQFF
DNA: TGTGCCAGTAGTATTTCCGGCAGGTACAATGAGCAGTTCTTC

J: TRBJ2-7
size: once
D: -
V: TRBV6-6
CDR3: CASSTRLLHYEQYF
DNA: TGTGCCAGCAGTACACGGCTTCTACACTACGAGCAGTACTTC

J: TRBJ1-3
size: -
D: TRBD1
V: TRBV30
CDR3: CAWSPGGIGNTIYF
DNA: TGTGCCTGGAGCCCAGGGGGAATCGGAAACACCATATATTTT

J: TRBJ2-7
size: -
D: -
V: TRBV10-3
CDR3: CAISEFGGPYEQYF
DNA: TGTGCCATCAGTGAGTTTGGCGGTCCCTACGAGCAGTACTTC

J: TRBJ2-7
size: -
D: TRBD2
V: TRBV13
CDR3: CASSFGTSYEQYF
DNA: TGTGCCAGCAGCTTCGGGACTAGCTACGAGCAGTACTTC

J: TRBJ2-7
size: -
D: TRBD2
V: TRBV6-1
CDR3: CASIRERDRYEQYF
DNA: TGTGCCAGCATCCGCGAGCGGGATCGGTACGAGCAGTACTTC

J: TRBJ2-1
size: few
D: -
V: TRBV18
CDR3: CASPRGASSYNEQFF
DNA: TGTGCCAGCCCACGGGGGGCTAGCTCCTACAATGAGCAGTTCTTC